These T cell receptor beta chains were read from a single sample in a study of somatic mutations in cytotoxic T cells in rheumatoid arthritis. Method: immunoSEQ multiplex PCR; TCRdb's copy keeps in-frame clones and lacks some. This sample carries 10,000 to 15,000 clones, under 80% of them seen once, and the ten largest clones take approximately 10%. Sequencing input: CD8+ T cells sorted from blood. These receptors came from a man aged 70-80 years in good health. The CDR3 runs from the conserved cysteine through the conserved F or W. The D gene is left open where the match is weak. For some rows the clone size is stated as once, few or many, or as a class when expanded; others skip it.

d_call | j_call | clone_size | v_call | cdr3_nt | cdr3_aa
- | TRBJ2-7 | - | TRBV19 | TGTGCCAGTAGTATAGTCTCCGGGGTGGGGGCCTACGAGCAGTACTTC | CASSIVSGVGAYEQYF
- | TRBJ1-6 | few | TRBV6-4 | TGTGCCAGCAGTGACTCCGCACAGGGTGGCTCACCCCTCCACTTT | CASSDSAQGGSPLHF
- | TRBJ1-1 | - | TRBV5-1 | TGCGCCAGCAGCTTGGTTGGGGATATGGCGAACACTGAAGCTTTCTTT | CASSLVGDMANTEAFF
- | TRBJ2-7 | - | TRBV4-1 | TGCGCCAGCAGCCAAGAGGGGAGGACCTACGAGCAGTACTTC | CASSQEGRTYEQYF
- | TRBJ2-7 | - | TRBV25-1 | TGTGCCAGCAGTGCTTTCATCCCGATCGAGCAGTACTTC | CASSAFIPIEQYF
- | TRBJ1-1 | - | TRBV6-5 | TGTGCCAGCAGTTATAGCGTCTATAACACTGAAGCTTTCTTT | CASSYSVYNTEAFF
- | TRBJ2-1 | - | TRBV6-6 | TGTGCCAGCAGTTACGCGAACAATGAGCAGTTCTTC | CASSYANNEQFF
TRBD1 | TRBJ2-7 | - | TRBV4-3 | TGCGCCAGCAGCCAGGACCGGACAGGGCCCTACGAGCAGTACTTC | CASSQDRTGPYEQYF
TRBD2 | TRBJ2-1 | - | TRBV11-2 | TGTGCCAGCAGCTTGGGTGGACTAGTTGGTGAGCAGTTCTTC | CASSLGGLVGEQFF
- | TRBJ1-1 | once | TRBV7-3 | TGTGCCAGCAGCTTACCGGACATGAACACTGAAGCTTTCTTT | CASSLPDMNTEAFF
- | TRBJ1-4 | - | TRBV5-8 | TGTGCCAGCAGCCTTCCCCCATCCGCAACTAATGAAAAACTGTTTTTT | CASSLPPSATNEKLFF
- | TRBJ1-2 | - | TRBV19 | TGTGCCAGTAGTATAGGAAGTAGGGGATTCAACTATGGCTACACCTTC | CASSIGSRGFNYGYTF
- | TRBJ1-4 | - | TRBV7-6 | TGTGCCAGCAGCCCGGACCGCTCTAATGAAAAACTGTTTTTT | CASSPDRSNEKLFF
TRBD2 | TRBJ2-1 | - | TRBV7-9 | TGTGCCAGCAGCTCCAATAGCGGGGGCCCCTACAATGAGCAGTTCTTC | CASSSNSGGPYNEQFF
- | TRBJ2-1 | - | TRBV27 | TGTGCCAGCAGCCAGTGGGACCGATACAATGAGCAGTTCTTC | CASSQWDRYNEQFF
TRBD2 | TRBJ2-7 | - | TRBV7-9 | TGTGCCAGCAGCTTAGGCGGACTAGCGTACGAGCAGTACTTC | CASSLGGLAYEQYF
TRBD1 | TRBJ2-7 | - | TRBV10-3 | TGTGCCATCAGTGAGTCGACAGGGGCCCACGAGCAGTACTTC | CAISESTGAHEQYF
TRBD1 | TRBJ1-1 | - | TRBV25-1 | TGTGCAGCCGGGACAGCCATGAACACTGAAGCTTTCTTT | CAAGTAMNTEAFF
- | TRBJ1-3 | - | TRBV30 | TGTGCCTGGATTCCGTATATCTCTGGAAACACCATATATTTT | CAWIPYISGNTIYF
- | TRBJ2-5 | - | TRBV7-9 | TGTGCCAGCAGCCGTAGCTCCAGACCGCAGGAGACCCAGTACTTC | CASSRSSRPQETQYF
- | TRBJ1-1 | - | TRBV14 | TGTGCCAGCAGCCGCGCGTTTGGGACTGAAGCTTTCTTT | CASSRAFGTEAFF
- | TRBJ1-1 | - | TRBV7-9 | TGTGCCAGCAGTCCCTTCCACGGGGAGAACACTGAAGCTTTCTTT | CASSPFHGENTEAFF
- | TRBJ2-6 | medium-sized | TRBV6-4 | TGTGCCAGCAGTGAGGACAACTCTGGGGCCAACGTCCTGACTTTC | CASSEDNSGANVLTF
- | TRBJ1-2 | - | TRBV5-7 | TGTGCCAGCAGCTTGCCCCCAGGGGTCCGTGTTAAGAACTATGGCTACACCTTC | CASSLPPGVRVKNYGYTF
- | TRBJ2-2 | once | TRBV5-6 | TGTGCCAGCAGCTTGGGGACGGACACCGGGGAGCTGTTTTTT | CASSLGTDTGELFF
TRBD1 | TRBJ1-4 | - | TRBV27 | TGTGCCAGCGGGACAGTTAATGAAAAACTGTTTTTT | CASGTVNEKLFF
- | TRBJ2-1 | few | TRBV5-5 | TGTGCCAGCAGCTTGCTGGGGGTCGACAATGAGCAGTTCTTC | CASSLLGVDNEQFF
TRBD1 | TRBJ1-6 | - | TRBV19 | TGTGCCAGTAGTATTTCGACAGGGAGGTCCTATAATTCACCCCTCCACTTT | CASSISTGRSYNSPLHF
- | TRBJ2-3 | - | TRBV7-2 | TGTGCCAGCAGCTTAGATGAATCCTCTACCGATACGCAGTATTTT | CASSLDESSTDTQYF
TRBD2 | TRBJ2-1 | - | TRBV2 | TGTGCCAGCAGGAGTAGCGGGGGGGCCTACAATGAGCAGTTCTTC | CASRSSGGAYNEQFF
- | TRBJ2-7 | - | TRBV4-3 | TGCGCCAGCAGCCAAGATTATGTGGGGGTCCGCTACGAGCAGTACTTC | CASSQDYVGVRYEQYF